The next 5 T cell receptor beta chains were all read from a single sample in a study of T cell responses to AZD1222 COVID-19 vaccine. The protocol was immunoSEQ multiplex PCR, while the TCRdb copy is restricted to in-frame clones and leaves out a portion. Found here are 120,000 to 150,000 clones, approximately 91% of them singletons; the top ten hold 1.9%. The material sequenced was peripheral blood, taken 28 days after the second AZD1222 dose. These receptors were collected from an adult who received the AZD1222 COVID-19 vaccine.

The V gene is TRBV5-6, the J gene TRBJ2-4; D may be TRBD2 (5 bases). V lost 1 base and J 2 bases, leaving 7 bases between the germline ends. CDR3 length: 14 amino acids. CDR1 is SGHDT, CDR2 YYEEEE, per germline. This CDR3 reads CASSLRGTKNIQYF. In DNA, the CDR3 is TGTGCCAGCAGCTTGCGAGGGACCAAAAACATTCAGTACTTC. Complete variable domain (other parts from reference TRBV5-6 and TRBJ2-4): DAGVTQSPTHLIKTRGQQVTLRCSPKSGHDTVSWYQQALGQGPQFIFQYYEEEERQRGNFPDRFSGHQFPNYSSELNVNALLLGDSALYLCASSLRGTKNIQYFGAGTRLSVL.

The chain links TRBV11-2 to TRBJ2-7; D not resolved. The CDR3 sequence is 15 residues long. V lost 1 base and J lost 3, with 13 bases in between. The V gene's germline CDR1 is SGHAT and CDR2 FQNNGV. The CDR3 sequence: CASSLGGEVRYEQYF. CDR3 nucleotides: TGTGCCAGCAGCTTAGGAGGTGAGGTCCGCTACGAGCAGTACTTC.

This clone has only a few counts. The chain couples TRBV14 to TRBJ2-1, with a weak D call TRBD1 (7 bases). The CDR3 runs to 16 residues. Germline CDR1 and CDR2: SGHDN and FVKESK. The V end lost 0 bases, the J end lost 3 bases, and 12 bases lay between the germline ends. The DNA for the CDR3 is TGTGCCAGCAGCCAAGATCCGGGGGACAGCTACAATGAGCAGTTCTTC. Protein product: CASSQDPGDSYNEQFF.

V is TRBV5-1 and J is TRBJ2-7, with 8 nucleotides matching TRBD1. The V and J ends lost 4 bases and 2 bases, in that order; junction bases with no gene match: 5. The CDR3 contains 14 residues. Germline lookup yields CDR1 SGHRS and CDR2 YFSETQ. Here the CDR3 reads CASSVDRDPYEQYF. In DNA, the CDR3 is TGCGCCAGCAGCGTGGACAGGGATCCCTACGAGCAGTACTTC.

The gene calls are TRBV10-3 and TRBJ1-1, with unresolved D. Trimming stripped 4 bases from V and 4 bases from J, with 13 bases between. This CDR3 has 14 amino acids. Germline CDR1 reads ENHRY; CDR2 reads SYGVKD. The CDR3 loop reads CAISVERVRTEAFF. The CDR3 DNA reads TGTGCCATCAGTGTGGAAAGGGTACGCACTGAAGCTTTCTTT.